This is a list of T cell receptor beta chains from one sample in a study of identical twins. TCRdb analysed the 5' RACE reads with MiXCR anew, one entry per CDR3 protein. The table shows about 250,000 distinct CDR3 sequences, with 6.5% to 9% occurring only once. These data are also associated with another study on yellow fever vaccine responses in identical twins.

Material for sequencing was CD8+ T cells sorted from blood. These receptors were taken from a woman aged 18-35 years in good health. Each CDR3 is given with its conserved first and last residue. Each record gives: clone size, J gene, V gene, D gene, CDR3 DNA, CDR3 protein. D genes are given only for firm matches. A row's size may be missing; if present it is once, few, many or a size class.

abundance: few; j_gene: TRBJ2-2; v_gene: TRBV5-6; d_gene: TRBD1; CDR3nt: TGTGCCAGCAGCCAGGGGACAGCCCGCGGGGAGCTGTTTTTT; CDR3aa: CASSQGTARGELFF
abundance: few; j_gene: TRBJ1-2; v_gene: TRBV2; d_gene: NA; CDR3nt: TGTGCCAGCATTCGAACCAACGGCGGGGACTTTGTGTATGGCTACACCTTC; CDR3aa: CASIRTNGGDFVYGYTF
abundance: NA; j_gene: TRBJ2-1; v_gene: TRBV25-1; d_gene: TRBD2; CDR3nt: TGTGCCAGCAGAGGGGTAAAGTATGATGAGACTAGCGGGAGAAAATCCTACAATGAGCAGTTCTTC; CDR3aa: CASRGVKYDETSGRKSYNEQFF
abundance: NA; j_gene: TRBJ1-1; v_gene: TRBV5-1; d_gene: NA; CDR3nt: TGCGCCAGCAGCCCAGGCACGGTAACGACTGAAGCTTTCTTT; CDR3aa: CASSPGTVTTEAFF
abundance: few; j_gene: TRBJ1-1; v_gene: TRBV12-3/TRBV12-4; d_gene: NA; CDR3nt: TGTGCCAGCAACCCCCTCGGACCCCAGGACGCTGAAGCTTTCTTT; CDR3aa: CASNPLGPQDAEAFF
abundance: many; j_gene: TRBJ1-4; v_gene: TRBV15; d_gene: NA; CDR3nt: TGTGCCACCAGCGGTGAACAGGGTCCTAATGAAAAACTGTTTTTT; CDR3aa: CATSGEQGPNEKLFF
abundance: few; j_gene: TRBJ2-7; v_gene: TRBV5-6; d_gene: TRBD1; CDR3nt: TGTGCCAGCAGCCCCTCAGGGGGCGTAAAGTCCTACGAGCAGTACTTC; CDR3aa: CASSPSGGVKSYEQYF
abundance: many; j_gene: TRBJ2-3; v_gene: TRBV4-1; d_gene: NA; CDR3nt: TGCGCCAGCAGCCAAGATCCCTACAGTACAACAGATACGCAGTATTTT; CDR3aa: CASSQDPYSTTDTQYF
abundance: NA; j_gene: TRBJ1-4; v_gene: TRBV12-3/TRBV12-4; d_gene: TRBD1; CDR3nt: TGTGCCAGCAGTGCCTGGGACAGGGAGGGAGAAAAACTGTTTTTT; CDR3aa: CASSAWDREGEKLFF
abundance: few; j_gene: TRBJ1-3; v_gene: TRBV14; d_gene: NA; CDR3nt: TGTGCCAGCAGCCAAGAGCGGGACATATTCTCTGGAAACACCATATATTTT; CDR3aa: CASSQERDIFSGNTIYF
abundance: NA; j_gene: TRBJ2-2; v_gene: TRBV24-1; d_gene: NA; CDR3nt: TGTGCCACCAGTGATTCGGTAGCGTCCGGGGAGCTGTTTTTT; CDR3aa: CATSDSVASGELFF
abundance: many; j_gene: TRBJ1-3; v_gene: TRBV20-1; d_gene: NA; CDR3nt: TGCAGTGCTAGGGAGGAGTTCTCTGGAAACACCATATATTTT; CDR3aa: CSAREEFSGNTIYF
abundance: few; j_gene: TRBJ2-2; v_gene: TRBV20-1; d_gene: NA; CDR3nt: TGCAGTGCTAGGGGTCAGAGCAGCGGGGAGCTGTTTTTT; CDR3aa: CSARGQSSGELFF
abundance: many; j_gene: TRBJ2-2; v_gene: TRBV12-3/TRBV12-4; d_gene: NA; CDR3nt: TGTGCCAACTGGGAGAACACCGGGGAGCTGTTTTTT; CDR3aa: CANWENTGELFF
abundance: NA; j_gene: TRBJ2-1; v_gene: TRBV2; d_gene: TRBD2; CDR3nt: TGTGCCAGCAGGGGGACTAGCGGGAGTCTCCTCTACAATGAGCAGTTCTTC; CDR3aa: CASRGTSGSLLYNEQFF
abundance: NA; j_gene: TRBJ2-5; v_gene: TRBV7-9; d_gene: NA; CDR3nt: TGTGCCAGCAGCCCACGGGACAAGGTGACCCAGTACTTC; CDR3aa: CASSPRDKVTQYF
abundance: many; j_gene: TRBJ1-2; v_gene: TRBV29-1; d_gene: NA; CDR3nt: TGCAGCGTTGAAGGACGAGGCGGCTACACCTTC; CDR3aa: CSVEGRGGYTF
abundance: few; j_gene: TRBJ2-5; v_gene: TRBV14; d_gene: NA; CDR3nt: TGTGCCAGCAGCCTTGGACAGTGGACCCAGTACTTC; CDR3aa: CASSLGQWTQYF
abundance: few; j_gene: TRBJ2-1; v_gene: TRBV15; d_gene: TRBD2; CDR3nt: TGTGCCACCAGCAGAAGCGGGGGTGAGCAGTTCTTC; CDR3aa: CATSRSGGEQFF
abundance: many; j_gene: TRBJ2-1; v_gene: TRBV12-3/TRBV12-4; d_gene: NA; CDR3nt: TGTGCCAGCACCCTCGGGCCCAATGAGCAGTTCTTC; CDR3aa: CASTLGPNEQFF
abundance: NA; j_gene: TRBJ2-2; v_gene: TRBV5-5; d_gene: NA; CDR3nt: TGTGCCAGCAGCCTGGGACTGAACTCCGGGGAGCTGTTTTTT; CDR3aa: CASSLGLNSGELFF
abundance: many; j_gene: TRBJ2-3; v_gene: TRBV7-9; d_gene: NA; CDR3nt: TGTGCCAGCAGCTTAGCGGAAGAGACAGATACGCAGTATTTT; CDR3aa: CASSLAEETDTQYF
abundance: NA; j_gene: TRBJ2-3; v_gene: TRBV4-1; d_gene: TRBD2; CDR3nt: TGCGCCAGCAGCACGCCATCGGGGACTAGCGGGAGAGCAGATACGCAGTATTTT; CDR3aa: CASSTPSGTSGRADTQYF